This TCR beta chain was profiled in a study of CD8+CD57+ T cells in acquired aplastic anemia. As for the study in general: When averaged, DNA from sorted CD4+ and CD8+ cells came to approximately 3.2 ug.

This clonotype was seen many times. Its antigen is unidentified. In patients chosen for sequencing, flow cytometry had shown CD8+CD57+ cell expansion. The germline V gene has CDR1 LNHDA and CDR2 SQIVND (reference sequence). The CDR3 totals 17 residues. Trimming removed 6 bases from V and 0 bases from J; junction bases left unmatched: 11. Genomic DNA, serving as template, underwent TCR beta VDJ and CDR3 profiling. TCRdb re-analysed the reads in MiXCR, keeping a single row per CDR3 protein. This sample has 150,000 to 200,000 distinct CDR3 sequences, with roughly 43% found just once. The study's findings and limits: Between patients and controls, twenty-nine CD8+ CDR3 sequences were found in common.

This TCR came from a human donor with aplastic anemia. Sequencing used sorted CD4+, CD8+, or CD8+CD57+ T cells (not recorded which) from PBMCs. V usage is TRBV19 and J usage is TRBJ1-3; TRBD1 aligns across 7 bases. CDR3 sequence: CASSRPGQPFSGNTIYF. DNA for the CDR3: TGTGCCAGTAGCCGACCGGGACAGCCCTTCTCTGGAAACACCATATATTTT.